Listed below are T cell receptor beta chains from one sample, sequenced in a study of OX40 agonist ivuxolimab in advanced cancers. Sequenced by immunoSEQ multiplex PCR; TCRdb stores in-frame clones only, minus some. The top ten hold under 3.5% of the sample, which has tens of thousands of clones, approximately 84% seen once. Source: CD4+ or CD8+ T cells sorted from blood, taken in a trial of the OX40 agonist ivuxolimab. These receptors were obtained from an adult with an advanced solid tumor such as melanoma, head and neck, liver or kidney cancer. Each CDR3 is given with its conserved first and last residue. D genes are given only for firm matches. Only some rows state a clone size, as once, few, many or a class for expanded clones.

len,d_gene,j_gene,abundance,v_gene,CDR3nt,CDR3aa
14,-,TRBJ2-5,-,TRBV21-1,TGTGCCAGCTGCCCTCCCCAACTAGGAGAGACCCAGTACTTC,CASCPPQLGETQYF
15,-,TRBJ2-1,-,TRBV9,TGTGCCAGCAGCGGTGGCGTTGGCTCCTACAATGAGCAGTTCTTC,CASSGGVGSYNEQFF
14,-,TRBJ1-1,-,TRBV7-3,TGTGCCAGCAGCTCAGGGGTAATGAACACTGAAGCTTTCTTT,CASSSGVMNTEAFF
16,TRBD1,TRBJ2-2,-,TRBV4-1,TGCGCCAGCAGCCAAGTGTCCGGGACAGCCACCGGGGAGCTGTTTTTT,CASSQVSGTATGELFF
16,-,TRBJ2-7,-,TRBV18,TGTGCCAGCTCACCACTGGGGACCCAGATTCCCTACGAGCAGTACTTC,CASSPLGTQIPYEQYF
15,-,TRBJ2-4,few,TRBV28,TGTGCCAGCAACAGGGGGCTCGGGGGGGAGAACATTCAGTACTTC,CASNRGLGGENIQYF
13,-,TRBJ2-3,-,TRBV6-5,TGTGCCAGCAGTCGACCGACAGAAGATACGCAGTATTTT,CASSRPTEDTQYF
13,-,TRBJ2-2,-,TRBV27,TGTGCCAGCAGTCTCGCCCCAACCGGGGAGCTGTTTTTT,CASSLAPTGELFF
12,-,TRBJ2-5,-,TRBV28,TGTGCCTCCTCAACGAGCCAAGAGACCCAGTACTTC,CASSTSQETQYF
14,TRBD1,TRBJ1-5,-,TRBV19,TGTGCCAGTAGTATGGGACAGGGCGTTCAGCCCCAGCATTTT,CASSMGQGVQPQHF
12,TRBD1,TRBJ2-4,-,TRBV6-5,TGTGCCGGCAGTACGGCAGGGACAGTTCAGTACTTC,CAGSTAGTVQYF
12,-,TRBJ1-4,-,TRBV11-2,TGTGCCAGCAGCCACCCGGGTGAAAAACTGTTTTTT,CASSHPGEKLFF
15,-,TRBJ1-4,once,TRBV7-2,TGTGCCAGCAGCTTAGCAGGGACCCCAAGTGAAAAACTGTTTTTT,CASSLAGTPSEKLFF
15,TRBD1,TRBJ2-1,-,TRBV11-2,TGTGCCAGCAGCACCCGCGGGACAGGGTCCAATGAGCAGTTCTTC,CASSTRGTGSNEQFF
13,-,TRBJ1-2,-,TRBV18,TGTGCCAGCTCACCACTAGCTAGCGATGGCTACACCTTC,CASSPLASDGYTF
13,TRBD1,TRBJ1-2,-,TRBV7-2,TGTGCCAGCAGCCCTAGACAGGGGGACGGCTACACCTTC,CASSPRQGDGYTF
15,TRBD2,TRBJ2-7,-,TRBV6-5,TGTGCCAGCAGGAATAGCGGGGGGCCCTCCTACGAGCAGTACTTC,CASRNSGGPSYEQYF
12,-,TRBJ2-5,-,TRBV5-1,TGCGCCAGCAGCTCAGAAAAAGAGACCCAGTACTTC,CASSSEKETQYF
15,-,TRBJ2-5,few,TRBV9,TGTGCCAGTGGTAGAAGGACCGGCGGCGGGGAGACCCAGTACTTC,CASGRRTGGGETQYF
15,TRBD1,TRBJ1-3,-,TRBV7-8,TGTGCCAGCAGCCAGGGACAGAGCTCTGGAAACACCATATATTTT,CASSQGQSSGNTIYF
16,-,TRBJ2-5,-,TRBV4-3,TGCGCCAGCAGCCAAGGGGCAGGGAATCCGAAAGAGACCCAGTACTTC,CASSQGAGNPKETQYF
14,TRBD1,TRBJ1-6,few,TRBV6-5,TGTGCCAGCAGTTACTACAGGGGCAATTCACCCCTCCACTTT,CASSYYRGNSPLHF
12,-,TRBJ2-3,-,TRBV29-1,TGCAGCGGCGGGGACAACACAGATACGCAGTATTTT,CSGGDNTDTQYF
15,TRBD1,TRBJ1-1,-,TRBV12-5,TGTGCTAGTGGTTTGGGGACAGGTGCGGGCACTGAAGCTTTCTTT,CASGLGTGAGTEAFF
14,-,TRBJ1-1,-,TRBV6-1,TGTGCCAGCAGTCCCACAGGGCCTAACACTGAAGCTTTCTTT,CASSPTGPNTEAFF
13,-,TRBJ2-2,-,TRBV7-2,TGTGCCAGCAGCTCGGTACGGTCCGGGGAGCTGTTTTTT,CASSSVRSGELFF
16,-,TRBJ2-7,-,TRBV7-9,TGTGCCAGCAGCTTAGGAGGCAGCAAACCCTCCTACGAGCAGTACTTC,CASSLGGSKPSYEQYF
15,TRBD1,TRBJ1-1,-,TRBV7-6,TGTGCCAGCAGCTCCGCTACAGGGGGAATCACTGAAGCTTTCTTT,CASSSATGGITEAFF
13,TRBD1,TRBJ1-5,few,TRBV28,TGTGCCAGCAGTTGGACAGGTAATCAGCCCCAGCATTTT,CASSWTGNQPQHF
12,-,TRBJ2-1,-,TRBV27,TGTGCCAGCAGTTTAACTGGCAATGAGCAGTTCTTC,CASSLTGNEQFF
14,-,TRBJ1-2,-,TRBV27,TGTGCCAGCAAGTTAAACAGGGTGGACTATGGCTACACCTTC,CASKLNRVDYGYTF